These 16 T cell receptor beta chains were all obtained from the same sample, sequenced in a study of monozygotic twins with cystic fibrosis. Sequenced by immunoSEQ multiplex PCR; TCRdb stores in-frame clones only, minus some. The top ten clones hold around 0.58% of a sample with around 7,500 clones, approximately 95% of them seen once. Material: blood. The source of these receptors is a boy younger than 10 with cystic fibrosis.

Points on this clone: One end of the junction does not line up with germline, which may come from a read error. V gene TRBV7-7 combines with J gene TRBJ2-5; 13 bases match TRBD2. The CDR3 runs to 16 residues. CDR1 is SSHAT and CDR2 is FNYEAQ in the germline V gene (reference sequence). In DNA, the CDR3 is TGTGCTAGCAGCTCCGGACTAGCGGGGGCCGGGGAGACCCAGTACTTC. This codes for CASSSGLAGAGETQYF.

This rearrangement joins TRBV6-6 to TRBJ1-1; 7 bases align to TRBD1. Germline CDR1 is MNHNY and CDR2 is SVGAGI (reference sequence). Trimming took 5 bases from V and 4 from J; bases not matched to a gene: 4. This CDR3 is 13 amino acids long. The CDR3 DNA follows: TGTGCCAGCAGTCGACAGGGTGGCACTGAAGCTTTCTTT. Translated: CASSRQGGTEAFF.

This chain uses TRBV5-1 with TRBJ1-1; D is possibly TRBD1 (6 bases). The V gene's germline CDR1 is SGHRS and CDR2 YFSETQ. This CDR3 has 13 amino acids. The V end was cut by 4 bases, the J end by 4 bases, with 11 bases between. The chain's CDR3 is CASSLGQFTEAFF. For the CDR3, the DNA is TGCGCCAGCAGCCTTGGACAGTTCACTGAAGCTTTCTTT.

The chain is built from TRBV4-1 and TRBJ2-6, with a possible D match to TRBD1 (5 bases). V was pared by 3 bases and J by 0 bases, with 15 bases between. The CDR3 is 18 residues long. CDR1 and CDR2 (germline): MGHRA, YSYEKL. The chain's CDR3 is CASSQWKNRSSGANVLTF. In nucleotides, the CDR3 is TGCGCCAGCAGCCAGTGGAAAAACAGGAGCTCTGGGGCCAACGTCCTGACTTTC.

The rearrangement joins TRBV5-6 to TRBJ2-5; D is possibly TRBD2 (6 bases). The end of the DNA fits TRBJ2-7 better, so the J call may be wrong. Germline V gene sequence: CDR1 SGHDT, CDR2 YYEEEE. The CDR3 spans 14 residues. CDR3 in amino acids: CASSLGGFKYEQYF. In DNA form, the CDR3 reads TGTGCCAGCAGTCTTGGGGGGTTTAAGTACGAGCAGTACTTC.

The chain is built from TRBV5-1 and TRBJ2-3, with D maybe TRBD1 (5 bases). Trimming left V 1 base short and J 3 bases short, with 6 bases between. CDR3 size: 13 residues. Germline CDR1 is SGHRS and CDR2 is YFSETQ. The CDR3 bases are TGCGCCAGCAGCTTGCGACAGACAGATACGCAGTATTTT. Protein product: CASSLRQTDTQYF. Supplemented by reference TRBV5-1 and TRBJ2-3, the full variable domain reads KAGVTQTPRYLIKTRGQQVTLSCSPISGHRSVSWYQQTPGQGLQFLFEYFSETQRNKGNFPGRFSGRQFSNSRSEMNVSTLELGDSALYLCASSLRQTDTQYFGPGTRLTVL.

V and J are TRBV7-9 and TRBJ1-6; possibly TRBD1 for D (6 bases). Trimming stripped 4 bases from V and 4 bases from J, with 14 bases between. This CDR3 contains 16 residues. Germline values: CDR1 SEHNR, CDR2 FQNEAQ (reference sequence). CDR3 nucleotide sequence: TGTGCCAGCAGCTACGGGGGCGCAAGGTATAATTCACCCCTCCACTTT. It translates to CASSYGGARYNSPLHF.

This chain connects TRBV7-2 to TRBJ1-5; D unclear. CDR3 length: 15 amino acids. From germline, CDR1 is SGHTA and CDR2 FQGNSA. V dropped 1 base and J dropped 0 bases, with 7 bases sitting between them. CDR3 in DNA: TGTGCCAGCAGCTTAGTAGGGCCTAGCAATCAGCCCCAGCATTTT. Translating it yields CASSLVGPSNQPQHF.

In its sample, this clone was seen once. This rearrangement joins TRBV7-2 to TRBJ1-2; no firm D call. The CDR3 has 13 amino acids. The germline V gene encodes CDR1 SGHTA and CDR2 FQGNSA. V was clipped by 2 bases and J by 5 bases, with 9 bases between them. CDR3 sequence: CASSLTELYGYTF. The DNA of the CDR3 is TGTGCCAGCAGCTTAACAGAACTTTATGGCTACACCTTC. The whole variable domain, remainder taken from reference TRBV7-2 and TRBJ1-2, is GAGVSQSPSNKVTEKGKDVELRCDPISGHTALYWYRQSLGQGLEFLIYFQGNSAPDKSGLPSDRFSAERTGGSVSTLTIQRTQQEDSAVYLCASSLTELYGYTFGSGTRLTVV.

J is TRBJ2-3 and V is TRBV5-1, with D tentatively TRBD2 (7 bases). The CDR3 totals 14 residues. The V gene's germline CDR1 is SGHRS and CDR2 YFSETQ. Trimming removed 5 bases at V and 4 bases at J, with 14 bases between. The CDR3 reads CASSGGGGSDTQYF. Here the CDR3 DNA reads TGCGCCAGCAGTGGGGGGGGCGGGTCAGATACGCAGTATTTT.

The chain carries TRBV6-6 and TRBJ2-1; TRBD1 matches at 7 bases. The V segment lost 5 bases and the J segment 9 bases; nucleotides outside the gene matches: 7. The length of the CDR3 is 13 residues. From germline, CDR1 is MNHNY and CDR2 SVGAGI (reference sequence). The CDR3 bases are TGTGCCAGCAGTCAACAGACAGGGACTGAGCAGTTCTTC. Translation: CASSQQTGTEQFF.

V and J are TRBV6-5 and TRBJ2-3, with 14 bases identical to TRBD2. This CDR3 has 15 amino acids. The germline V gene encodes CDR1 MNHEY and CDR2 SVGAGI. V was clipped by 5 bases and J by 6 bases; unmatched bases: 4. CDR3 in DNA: TGTGCCAGCAGTAGGACTAGCGGGGGGTGGGATACGCAGTATTTT. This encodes CASSRTSGGWDTQYF.

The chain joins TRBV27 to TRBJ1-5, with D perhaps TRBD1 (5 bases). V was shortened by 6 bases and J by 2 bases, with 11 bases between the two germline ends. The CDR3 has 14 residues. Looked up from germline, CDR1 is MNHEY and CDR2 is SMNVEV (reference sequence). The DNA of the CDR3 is TGTGCCAGCAGCTATCAAGGGGGCAATCAGCCCCAGCATTTT. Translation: CASSYQGGNQPQHF.

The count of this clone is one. In DNA, the CDR3 is TGCGCCAGCAGCCAAGATACTGGTTTTGCAACTAATGAAAAACTGTTTTTT. Its protein product is CASSQDTGFATNEKLFF. The gene calls are TRBV4-1 and TRBJ1-4; D is undetermined. The CDR3 is made up of 17 amino acids. V dropped 0 bases and J dropped 0 bases, with 11 bases sitting between them. In germline, CDR1 is MGHRA, CDR2 YSYEKL.

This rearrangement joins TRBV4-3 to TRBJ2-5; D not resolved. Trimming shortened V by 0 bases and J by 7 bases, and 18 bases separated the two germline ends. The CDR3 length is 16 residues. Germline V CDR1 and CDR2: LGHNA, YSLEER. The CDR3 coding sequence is TGCGCCAGCAGCCAAGATGCGACGGCTTCACAACGGACCCAGTACTTC. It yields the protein CASSQDATASQRTQYF.

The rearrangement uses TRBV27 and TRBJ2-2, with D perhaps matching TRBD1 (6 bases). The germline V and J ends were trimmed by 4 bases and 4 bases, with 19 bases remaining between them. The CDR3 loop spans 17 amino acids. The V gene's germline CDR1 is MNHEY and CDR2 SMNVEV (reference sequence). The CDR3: CASSSPRTDLGTGELFF. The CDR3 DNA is TGTGCCAGCAGTTCCCCCCGGACAGATTTGGGCACCGGGGAGCTGTTTTTT.